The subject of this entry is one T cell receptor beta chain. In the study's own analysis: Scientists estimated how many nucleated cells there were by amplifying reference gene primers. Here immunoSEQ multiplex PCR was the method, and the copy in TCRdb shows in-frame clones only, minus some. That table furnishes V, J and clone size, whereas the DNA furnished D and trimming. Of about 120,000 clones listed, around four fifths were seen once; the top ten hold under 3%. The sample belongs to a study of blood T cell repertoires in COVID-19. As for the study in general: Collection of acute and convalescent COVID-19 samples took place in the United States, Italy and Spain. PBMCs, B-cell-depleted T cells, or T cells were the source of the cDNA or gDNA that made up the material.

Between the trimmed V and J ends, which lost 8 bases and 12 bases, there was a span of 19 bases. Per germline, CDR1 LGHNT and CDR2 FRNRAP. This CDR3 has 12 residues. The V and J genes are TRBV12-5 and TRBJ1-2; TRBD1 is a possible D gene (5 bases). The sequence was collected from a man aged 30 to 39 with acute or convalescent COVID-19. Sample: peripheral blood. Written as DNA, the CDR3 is TGTGCTAGTTCTCCCCCTCAGGGTGAAAACACCTTC. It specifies CASSPPQGENTF. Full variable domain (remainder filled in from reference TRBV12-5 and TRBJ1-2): DARVTQTPRHKVTEMGQEVTMRCQPILGHNTVFWYRQTMMQGLELLAYFRNRAPLDDSGMPKDRFSAEMPDATLATLKIQPSEPRDSAVYFCASSPPQGENTFGSGTRLTVV.